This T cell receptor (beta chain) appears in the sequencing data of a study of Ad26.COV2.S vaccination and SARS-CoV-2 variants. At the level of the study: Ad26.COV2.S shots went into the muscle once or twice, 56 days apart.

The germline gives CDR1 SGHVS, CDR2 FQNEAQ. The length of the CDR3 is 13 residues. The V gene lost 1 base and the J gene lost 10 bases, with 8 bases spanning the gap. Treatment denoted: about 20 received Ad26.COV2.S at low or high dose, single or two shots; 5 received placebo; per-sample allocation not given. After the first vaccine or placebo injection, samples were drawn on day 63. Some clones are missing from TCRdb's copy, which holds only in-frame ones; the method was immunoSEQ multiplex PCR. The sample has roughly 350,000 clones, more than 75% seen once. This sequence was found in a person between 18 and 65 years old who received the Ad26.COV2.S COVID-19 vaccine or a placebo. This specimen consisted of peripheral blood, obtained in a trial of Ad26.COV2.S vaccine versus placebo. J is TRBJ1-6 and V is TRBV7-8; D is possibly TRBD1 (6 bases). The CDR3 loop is CASSLDRDSPLHF. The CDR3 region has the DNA TGTGCCAGCAGCTTAGACAGGGACTCACCCCTCCACTTT.